This T cell receptor beta chain was found in a study of regulatory T cells in long-lasting Graves disease. General study findings and limits: Graves' patients with persistent disease showed TCR diversity lower than patients newly diagnosed. TRBV28, TRBJ1-2 and TRBJ2-5 emerged as the favored segments in persistent disease.

In this sample, this clonotype turned up a few times. Its cognate antigen is unknown. V was pared by 3 bases and J by 8 bases, with 14 bases between. The CDR3 has 14 residues. Regarding time point: persistent/refractory GD, antithyroid drugs over 5 years with positive TRAb. The TCR library used RNA extracted from PBMCs. To make TCR beta libraries, researchers used iRepertoire HTBI primers and Arm-PCR of CDR3 regions. One entry per CDR3 protein, called by TCRdb with MiXCR from the multiplex PCR reads. This sample yields over 300,000 distinct CDR3 sequences, of which about 20% are seen a single time; just under 30% belongs to the top ten.

The sequences come from peripheral blood mononuclear cells (PBMCs), collected when the disease was refractory, from a patient treated with antithyroid drugs. This chain connects TRBV12-3 or TRBV12-4 to TRBJ2-1; D gene ambiguous. The receptor was derived from a female donor with Graves disease. CDR3 in amino acids: CASSFTRRIDEQFF. The CDR3 DNA reads as TGTGCCAGCAGTTTCACTCGGCGGATCGATGAGCAGTTCTTC.